This T cell receptor (beta chain) was found in a study of T-cell reconstitution after alpha-beta-depleted transplantation in children. Study-wide results and caveats: T-cell numbers and diversity, one year after transplant, stemmed largely from T cells that were newly produced. Several hundred expanded graft clones reportedly gave rise to the alpha-beta T cells present about two months after transplant.

There are many counts of this clonotype. The antigen remains undetermined. Researchers prepared the TCRbeta library using unique molecular identifiers, the study reports. TCRdb itself ran the PCR reads through MiXCR, one entry per CDR3 protein. The sample includes 200,000 or so distinct CDR3 sequences, about 6% of them seen just once. Sequenced here: PBMCs, sampled before TCRalphabeta/CD19-depleted stem cell transplant. This receptor was identified in a girl under three years old with combined immunodeficiency, due to receive a stem cell transplant.

CDR3 nucleotides: TGTGCCAGCAGTTTGGGGGACCTGCAGTATTTT. This gives the protein CASSLGDLQYF. The V and J genes are TRBV27 and TRBJ2-3, with D perhaps assigned TRBD1 or TRBD2 (5 bases each). The CDR3 is made up of 11 amino acids. Germline V CDR1 and CDR2: MNHEY, SMNVEV (reference sequence). V was clipped by 3 bases and J by 11 bases, with 9 bases between them.